The 21 T cell receptor beta chains below were found in one sample sequenced in a study of blood T cell repertoires in COVID-19. Profiling relied on immunoSEQ multiplex PCR, and the TCRdb table lists in-frame clones only, not all of them. This table has approximately 230,000 clones, about 85% appearing once. Material: peripheral blood. The source of these receptors is a young man with active or convalescent COVID-19.

The J gene is TRBJ2-5, the V gene TRBV5-1; TRBD2 agrees at 9 bases. Trimming at V came to 0 bases and at J to 7 bases, leaving 13 bases not matched to a gene. Looked up from germline, CDR1 is SGHRS and CDR2 is YFSETQ. The CDR3 totals 17 residues. The CDR3: CASSLVVAGVQGGTQYF. CDR3 DNA sequence: TGCGCCAGCAGCTTGGTGGTAGCGGGAGTTCAAGGGGGGACCCAGTACTTC.

The V call is TRBV7-2, the J call TRBJ2-7; 7 bases are shared with TRBD2. This CDR3 has 14 residues. Germline values: CDR1 SGHTA, CDR2 FQGNSA. The V segment lost 5 bases and the J segment 5 bases; nucleotides outside the gene matches: 9. CDR3 in DNA: TGTGCCAGCAGCCCCCCGGGACTATTTAACGAGCAGTACTTC. Its protein is CASSPPGLFNEQYF.

The chain's CDR3 is CASSLTDRPTYEQYF. The DNA for the CDR3 is TGTGCCAGCAGCCTAACAGACAGGCCGACCTACGAGCAGTACTTC. The chain combines TRBV7-8 with TRBJ2-7; TRBD1 is a possible D gene (6 bases). Between the trimmed V and J ends, which lost 5 bases and 2 bases, there was a span of 16 bases. Germline CDR1 is SGHVS and CDR2 is FQNEAQ. CDR3 length: 15 residues.

The chain couples TRBV25-1 to TRBJ1-5; D unclear. The germline V gene has CDR1 MGHDK and CDR2 SYGVNS. V lost 2 bases to trimming and J lost 5 bases, with 10 bases between them. The CDR3 is 14 residues long. This CDR3 reads CASSEISGDQPQHF. CDR3 DNA: TGTGCCAGCAGTGAAATTTCAGGCGATCAGCCCCAGCATTTT.

The rearrangement joins TRBV25-1 to TRBJ1-4; no clear D gene. Trimming left V 4 bases short and J 1 base short, with 4 bases between. The CDR3 runs 13 residues. Germline loops: CDR1 MGHDK, CDR2 SYGVNS. CDR3: CASSVRTNEKLFF. CDR3 DNA sequence: TGTGCCAGCAGTGTTCGAACTAATGAAAAACTGTTTTTT.

The CDR3 sequence: CASSSTFNYGYTF. CDR3 nucleotides: TGTGCCAGCAGCTCGACATTTAACTATGGCTACACCTTC. This chain joins TRBV7-8 and TRBJ1-2; no definite D call. V lost 4 bases and J lost 1, with 7 bases in between. The germline CDR1 and CDR2 sequences are SGHVS and FQNEAQ. CDR3 length: 13 residues.

The chain combines TRBV5-6 with TRBJ2-7; perhaps TRBD2 as D (5 bases). V was pared by 0 bases and J by 2 bases, with 9 bases between. This CDR3 spans 14 amino acids. Germline assignment: CDR1 SGHDT and CDR2 YYEEEE. CDR3 sequence reads: CASSLGGSPYEQYF. CDR3 bases: TGTGCCAGCAGCTTGGGAGGGTCACCCTACGAGCAGTACTTC.

A word on this clone: The same CDR3 also results from other DNA sequences found in this sample. This chain connects TRBV29-1 to TRBJ2-2, with 7 bases matching TRBD1. V was clipped by 7 bases and J by 0 bases; unmatched bases: 2. The CDR3 totals 13 residues. Germline lookup yields CDR1 SQVTM and CDR2 ANQGSEA. The CDR3 sequence is CSAGTANTGELFF. The CDR3 DNA is TGCAGCGCCGGGACAGCGAACACCGGGGAGCTGTTTTTT.

Comment on this clone: The sample has other DNA sequences that encode this CDR3 too. V gene TRBV5-1 combines with J gene TRBJ2-5; D unresolved. Germline CDR1 SGHRS, CDR2 YFSETQ. There are 12 residues in the CDR3. Trimming removed 0 bases from V and 3 bases from J, with 3 bases in between. This CDR3 is CASSLAKETQYF. Here the CDR3 DNA reads TGCGCCAGCAGCTTGGCCAAAGAGACCCAGTACTTC.

CDR3 DNA: TGTGCCAGCAGTTTCGACAGGGGGGAAAAACTGTTTTTT. It codes for CASSFDRGEKLFF. The J gene is TRBJ1-4, the V gene TRBV27; 9 nucleotides match TRBD1. V lost 3 bases and J lost 8; bases outside the gene matches: 1. CDR1 is MNHEY and CDR2 is SMNVEV in the germline V gene (reference sequence). The CDR3 is made up of 13 amino acids.

The chain has TRBV5-3 and TRBJ2-5, with D perhaps matching TRBD1 (5 bases). TRBV5-3 is recorded as an ORF, its role being uncertain. With 10 bases removed from V and 3 bases from J, the gap between germline ends came to 10 bases. CDR3 length: 11 residues. The CDR3 DNA reads TGTGCCCCGGCCAGGGAAGAGACCCAGTACTTC. Translation gives CAPAREETQYF.

The CDR3 loop is CASSPVTGSNNEQFF. The CDR3 DNA sequence: TGCGCCAGCAGCCCGGTCACAGGGTCCAACAATGAGCAGTTCTTC. The rearrangement links TRBV5-1 to TRBJ2-1, with D possibly being TRBD1 (6 bases). Germline CDR1 reads SGHRS; CDR2 reads YFSETQ. Trimming stripped 4 bases from V and 5 bases from J, with 16 bases between. The CDR3 covers 15 residues.

The V gene is TRBV7-2, the J gene TRBJ1-3; weak D call: TRBD1 (6 bases). This CDR3 comprises 15 residues. CDR1 is SGHTA, CDR2 FQGNSA, per germline. Trimming left V 4 bases short and J 2 bases short, with 12 bases between. The CDR3 sequence: CASSSSGGPGNTIYF. The CDR3 DNA sequence: TGTGCCAGCAGCTCCTCGGGGGGCCCTGGAAACACCATATATTTT.

The chain recombines TRBV3-1 (or the pseudogene TRBV3-2) with TRBJ2-2; D uncertain. In germline, CDR1 is LGHDT, CDR2 YNNKEL (reference sequence). This CDR3 has 13 residues. Trimming removed 3 bases at V and 1 base at J, with 3 bases between. The CDR3, as DNA: TGTGCCAGCAGCCATCAGAACACCGGGGAGCTGTTTTTT. Its translation is CASSHQNTGELFF.

The gene calls are TRBV3-1 (or the pseudogene TRBV3-2) and TRBJ1-2, with D possibly matching TRBD1 (5 bases). CDR3 length: 15 amino acids. CDR1 is LGHDT and CDR2 is YNNKEL in the germline V gene (reference sequence). The V end was cut by 4 bases, the J end by 0 bases, with 12 bases between. The CDR3 is CASSPGGGANYGYTF. CDR3 DNA: TGTGCCAGCAGCCCGGGGGGGGGTGCTAACTATGGCTACACCTTC.

CDR3 region: CASSLQGASGYTF. The CDR3 DNA sequence: TGTGCCAGCAGCCTACAGGGGGCGTCCGGCTACACCTTC. The genes are TRBV7-8 and TRBJ1-2, with 9 bases fitting TRBD1. The ends lost 5 bases at V and 8 bases at J; junction bases unmatched: 6. This CDR3 comprises 13 residues. The germline V gene encodes CDR1 SGHVS and CDR2 FQNEAQ.

This clone was detected ten times or more. This chain connects TRBV6-4 to TRBJ2-2; TRBD1 matches 9 bases. After removal of 6 bases from V and 0 bases from J, the junction contained 8 bases not matched to a gene. The V gene's germline CDR1 is MRHNA and CDR2 SNTAGT. The CDR3 has 17 residues. The CDR3 coding sequence is TGTGCCAGCAGCAGATTTGGGACAGGGTCGAACACCGGGGAGCTGTTTTTT. This encodes CASSRFGTGSNTGELFF.

This clone has ten or more counts. The rearrangement uses TRBV19 and TRBJ1-5; TRBD1 is a possible D gene (6 bases). Germline V gene sequence: CDR1 LNHDA, CDR2 SQIVND (reference sequence). Between the trimmed V and J ends, which lost 5 bases and 3 bases, there was a span of 17 bases. The CDR3 consists of 16 residues. The CDR3 loop reads CASSRGHLRLNQPQHF. CDR3 sequence (DNA): TGTGCCAGTAGTCGGGGACACCTTCGTCTCAATCAGCCCCAGCATTTT.

The chain has TRBV5-5 and TRBJ1-2; unclear D gene. This CDR3 region has 16 residues. Between the trimmed V and J ends, which lost 5 bases and 3 bases, there was a span of 20 bases. Germline assignment: CDR1 SGHKS and CDR2 YYEKEE (reference sequence). CDR3 in DNA: TGTGCCAGCAGGCTCGCCGTTCGGTCTCTCGACTATGGCTACACCTTC. It codes for CASRLAVRSLDYGYTF.

The J gene is TRBJ1-4, the V gene TRBV30; 11 bases are shared with TRBD1. The V segment lost 3 bases and the J segment 0 bases; nucleotides outside the gene matches: 3. Germline V gene sequence: CDR1 GTSNPN, CDR2 SVGIG (reference sequence). The CDR3 covers 16 residues. CDR3 loop: CAWRMGQGATNEKLFF. CDR3 nucleotides: TGTGCCTGGAGGATGGGACAGGGGGCAACTAATGAAAAACTGTTTTTT.

This CDR3 reads CAIRGGGGSYNEQFF. The CDR3, as DNA: TGTGCCATCAGAGGTGGGGGCGGCTCCTACAATGAGCAGTTCTTC. The genes are TRBV10-3 and TRBJ2-1; tentatively, D is TRBD1 (6 bases). Trimming stripped 6 bases from V and 0 bases from J, with 12 bases between. The CDR3 is 15 amino acids. Germline loops: CDR1 ENHRY, CDR2 SYGVKD.